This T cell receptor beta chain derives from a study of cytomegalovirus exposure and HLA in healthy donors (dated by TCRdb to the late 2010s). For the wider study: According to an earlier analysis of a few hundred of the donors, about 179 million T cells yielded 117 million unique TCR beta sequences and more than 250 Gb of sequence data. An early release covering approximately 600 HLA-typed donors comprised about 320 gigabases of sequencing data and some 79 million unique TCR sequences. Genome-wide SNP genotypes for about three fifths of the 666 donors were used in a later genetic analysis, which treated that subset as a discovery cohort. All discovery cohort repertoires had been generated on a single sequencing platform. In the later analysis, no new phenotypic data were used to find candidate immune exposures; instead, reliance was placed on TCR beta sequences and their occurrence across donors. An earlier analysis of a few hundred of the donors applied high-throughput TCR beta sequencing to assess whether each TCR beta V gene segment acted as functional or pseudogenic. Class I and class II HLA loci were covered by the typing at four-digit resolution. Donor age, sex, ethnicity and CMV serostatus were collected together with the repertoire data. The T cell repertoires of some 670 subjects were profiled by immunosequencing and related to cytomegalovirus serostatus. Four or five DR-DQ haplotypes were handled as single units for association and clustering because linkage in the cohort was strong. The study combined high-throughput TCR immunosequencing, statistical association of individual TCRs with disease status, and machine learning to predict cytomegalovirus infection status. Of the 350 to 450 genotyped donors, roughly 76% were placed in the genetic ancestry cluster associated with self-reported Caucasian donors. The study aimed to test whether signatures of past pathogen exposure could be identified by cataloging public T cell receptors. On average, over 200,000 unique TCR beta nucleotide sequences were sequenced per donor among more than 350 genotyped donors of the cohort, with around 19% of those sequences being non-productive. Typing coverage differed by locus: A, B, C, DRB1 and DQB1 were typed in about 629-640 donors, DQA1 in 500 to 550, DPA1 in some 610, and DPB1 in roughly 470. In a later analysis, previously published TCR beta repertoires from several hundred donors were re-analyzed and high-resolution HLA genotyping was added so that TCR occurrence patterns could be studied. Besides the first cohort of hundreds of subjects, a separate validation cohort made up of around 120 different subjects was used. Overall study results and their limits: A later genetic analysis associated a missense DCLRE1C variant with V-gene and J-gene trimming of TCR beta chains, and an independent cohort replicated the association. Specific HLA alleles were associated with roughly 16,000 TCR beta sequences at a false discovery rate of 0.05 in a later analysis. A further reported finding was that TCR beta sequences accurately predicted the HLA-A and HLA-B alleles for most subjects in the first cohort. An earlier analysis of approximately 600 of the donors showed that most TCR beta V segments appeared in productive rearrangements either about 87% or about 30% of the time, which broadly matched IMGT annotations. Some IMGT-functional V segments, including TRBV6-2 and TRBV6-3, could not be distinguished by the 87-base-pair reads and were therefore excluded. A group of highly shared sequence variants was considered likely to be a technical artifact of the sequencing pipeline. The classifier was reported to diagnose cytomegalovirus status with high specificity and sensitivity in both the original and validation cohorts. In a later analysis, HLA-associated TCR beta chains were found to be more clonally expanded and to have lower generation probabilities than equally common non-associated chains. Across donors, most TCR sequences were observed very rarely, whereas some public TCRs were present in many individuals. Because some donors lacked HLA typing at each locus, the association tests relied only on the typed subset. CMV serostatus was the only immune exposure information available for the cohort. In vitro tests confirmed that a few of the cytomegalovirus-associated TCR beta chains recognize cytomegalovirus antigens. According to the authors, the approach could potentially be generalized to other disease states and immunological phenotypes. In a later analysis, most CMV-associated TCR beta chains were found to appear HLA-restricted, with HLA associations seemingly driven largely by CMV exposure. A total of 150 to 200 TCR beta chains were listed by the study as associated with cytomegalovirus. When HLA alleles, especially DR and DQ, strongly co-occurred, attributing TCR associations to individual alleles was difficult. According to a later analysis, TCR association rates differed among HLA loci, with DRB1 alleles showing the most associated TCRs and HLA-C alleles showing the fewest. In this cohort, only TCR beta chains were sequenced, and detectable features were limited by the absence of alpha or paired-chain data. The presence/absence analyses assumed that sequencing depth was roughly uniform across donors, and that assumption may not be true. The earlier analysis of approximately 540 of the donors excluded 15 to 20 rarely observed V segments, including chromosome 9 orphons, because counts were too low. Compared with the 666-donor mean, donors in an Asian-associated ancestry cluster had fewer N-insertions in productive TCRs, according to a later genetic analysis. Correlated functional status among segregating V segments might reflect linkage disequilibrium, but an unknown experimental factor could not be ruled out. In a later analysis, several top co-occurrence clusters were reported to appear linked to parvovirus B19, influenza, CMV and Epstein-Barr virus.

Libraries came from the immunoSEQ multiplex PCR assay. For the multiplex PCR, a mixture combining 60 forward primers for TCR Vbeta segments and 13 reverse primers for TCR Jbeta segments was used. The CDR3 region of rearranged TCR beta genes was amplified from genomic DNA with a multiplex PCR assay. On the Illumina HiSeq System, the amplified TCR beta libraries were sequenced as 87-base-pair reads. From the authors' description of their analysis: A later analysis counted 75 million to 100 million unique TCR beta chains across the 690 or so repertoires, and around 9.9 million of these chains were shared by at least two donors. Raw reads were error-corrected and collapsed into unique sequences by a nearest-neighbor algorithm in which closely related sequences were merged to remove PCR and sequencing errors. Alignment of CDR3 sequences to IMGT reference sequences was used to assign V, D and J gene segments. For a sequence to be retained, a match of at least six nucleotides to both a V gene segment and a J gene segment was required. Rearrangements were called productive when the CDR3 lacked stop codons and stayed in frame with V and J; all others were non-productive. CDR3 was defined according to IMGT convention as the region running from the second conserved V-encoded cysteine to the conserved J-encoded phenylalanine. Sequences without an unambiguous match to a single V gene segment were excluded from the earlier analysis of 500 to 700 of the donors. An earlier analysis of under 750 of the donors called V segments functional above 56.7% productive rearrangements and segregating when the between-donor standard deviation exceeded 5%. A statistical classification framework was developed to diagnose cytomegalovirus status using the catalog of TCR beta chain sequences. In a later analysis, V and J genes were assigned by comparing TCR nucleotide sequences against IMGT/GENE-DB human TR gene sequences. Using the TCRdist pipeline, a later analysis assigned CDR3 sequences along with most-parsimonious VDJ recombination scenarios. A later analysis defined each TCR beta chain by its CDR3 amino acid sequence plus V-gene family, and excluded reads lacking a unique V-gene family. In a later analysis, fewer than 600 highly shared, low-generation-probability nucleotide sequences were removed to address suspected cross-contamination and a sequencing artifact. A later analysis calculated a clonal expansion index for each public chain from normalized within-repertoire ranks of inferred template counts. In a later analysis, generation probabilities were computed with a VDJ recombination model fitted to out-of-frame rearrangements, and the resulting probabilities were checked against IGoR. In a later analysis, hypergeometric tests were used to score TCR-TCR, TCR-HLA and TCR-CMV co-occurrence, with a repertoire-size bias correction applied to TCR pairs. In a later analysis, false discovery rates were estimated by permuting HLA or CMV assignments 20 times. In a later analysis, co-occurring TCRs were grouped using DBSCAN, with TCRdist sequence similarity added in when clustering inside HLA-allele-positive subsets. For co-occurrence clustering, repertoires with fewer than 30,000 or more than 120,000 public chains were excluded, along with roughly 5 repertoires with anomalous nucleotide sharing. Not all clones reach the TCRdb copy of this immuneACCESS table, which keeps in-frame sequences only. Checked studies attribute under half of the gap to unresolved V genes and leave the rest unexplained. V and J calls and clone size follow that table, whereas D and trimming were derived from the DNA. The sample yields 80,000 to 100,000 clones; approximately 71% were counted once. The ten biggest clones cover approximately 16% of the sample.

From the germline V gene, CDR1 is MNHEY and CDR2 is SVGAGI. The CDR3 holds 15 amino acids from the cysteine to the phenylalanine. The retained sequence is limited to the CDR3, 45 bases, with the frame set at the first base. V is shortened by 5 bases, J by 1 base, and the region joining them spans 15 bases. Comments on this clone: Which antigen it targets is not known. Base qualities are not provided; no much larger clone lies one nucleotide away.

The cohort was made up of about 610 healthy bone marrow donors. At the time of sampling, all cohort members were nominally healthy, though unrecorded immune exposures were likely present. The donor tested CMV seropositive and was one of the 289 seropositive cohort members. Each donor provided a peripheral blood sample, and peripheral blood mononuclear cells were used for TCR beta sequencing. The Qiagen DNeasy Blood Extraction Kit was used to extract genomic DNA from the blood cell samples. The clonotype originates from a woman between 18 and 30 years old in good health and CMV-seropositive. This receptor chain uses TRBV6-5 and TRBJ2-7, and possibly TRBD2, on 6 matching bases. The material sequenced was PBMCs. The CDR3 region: CASSIGGIKSYEQYF. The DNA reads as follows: TGTGCCAGCAGTATAGGCGGGATAAAGTCCTACGAGCAGTACTTC.